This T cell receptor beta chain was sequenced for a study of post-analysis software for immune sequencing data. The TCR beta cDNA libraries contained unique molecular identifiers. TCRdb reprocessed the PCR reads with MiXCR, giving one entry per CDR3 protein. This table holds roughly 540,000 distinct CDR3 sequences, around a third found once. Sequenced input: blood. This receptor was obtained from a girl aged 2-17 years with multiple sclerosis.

CDR3 loop: CASSSPSQGDTQYF. CDR3 sequence (DNA): TGTGCCAGCAGCTCGCCCTCCCAAGGAGATACGCAGTATTTT. The rearrangement uses TRBV7-8 and TRBJ2-3; D gene uncertain. The CDR3 loop spans 14 amino acids. V lost 4 bases and J lost 5, with 13 bases in between. Germline CDR1 reads SGHVS; CDR2 reads FQNEAQ.